Listed here are 13 T cell receptor beta chains from one sample, sequenced in a study of blood T cell repertoires in COVID-19. Libraries were prepared by immunoSEQ multiplex PCR; TCRdb keeps only in-frame clonotypes and omits some of them. The sample consists of around 200,000 clones, approximately 84% of them appearing once. Sequencing was performed on peripheral blood. All receptors come from a middle-aged man with acute or convalescent COVID-19.

The chain employs TRBV5-1 and TRBJ2-5, with 7 nucleotides matching TRBD1. Germline lookup yields CDR1 SGHRS and CDR2 YFSETQ. CDR3 size: 14 residues. Trimming took 4 bases from V and 2 from J; bases not matched to a gene: 5. The CDR3 spells CASSQPGQQETQYF. Here the CDR3 DNA reads TGCGCCAGCAGCCAACCGGGACAGCAAGAGACCCAGTACTTC.

The chain has TRBV18 and TRBJ2-4, with 8 bases identical to TRBD1. Germline lookup yields CDR1 KGHSH and CDR2 LQKENI. Trimming took 3 bases from V and 6 from J; bases not matched to a gene: 7. CDR3 length: 15 amino acids. CDR3 in amino acids: CASSPSGQGRNIQYF. CDR3 DNA: TGTGCCAGCTCACCCTCCGGACAGGGACGAAACATTCAGTACTTC. Full variable domain (remainder filled in from reference TRBV18 and TRBJ2-4): NAGVMQNPRHLVRRRGQEARLRCSPMKGHSHVYWYRQLPEEGLKFMVYLQKENIIDESGMPKERFSAEFPKEGPSILRIQQVVRGDSAAYFCASSPSGQGRNIQYFGAGTRLSVL.

This clone appeared a few times. The chain links TRBV5-5 to TRBJ1-1; tentative D call: TRBD1 (5 bases). From germline, CDR1 is SGHKS and CDR2 YYEKEE (reference sequence). This CDR3 has 14 amino acids. V lost 6 bases to trimming and J lost 2 bases, with 14 bases between them. In nucleotides, the CDR3 is TGTGCCAGCATCCCCAGGACAATAAACACTGAAGCTTTCTTT. Protein: CASIPRTINTEAFF. The entire variable domain, with the rest obtained from reference TRBV5-5 and TRBJ1-1, is as follows: DAGVTQSPTHLIKTRGQQVTLRCSPISGHKSVSWYQQVLGQGPQFIFQYYEKEERGRGNFPDRFSARQFPNYSSELNVNALLLGDSALYLCASIPRTINTEAFFGQGTRLTVV.

The rearrangement links TRBV30 to TRBJ1-2; 8 bases align to TRBD1. V gave up 5 bases and J gave up 5 bases; unmatched junction bases: 10. This CDR3 has 14 amino acids. The germline V gene encodes CDR1 GTSNPN and CDR2 SVGIG (reference sequence). CDR3 nucleotides: TGTGCCTGGTCCCGAGGGCAGGGGGCGTATGGCTACACCTTC. Its protein is CAWSRGQGAYGYTF.

The gene calls are TRBV27 and TRBJ1-4; weak D call: TRBD1 (5 bases). The length of the CDR3 is 16 residues. Germline CDR1 reads MNHEY; CDR2 reads SMNVEV (reference sequence). V lost 4 bases to trimming and J lost 5 bases, with 17 bases between them. CDR3 sequence (DNA): TGTGCCAGCAGTTCCCTTGAGGCGGGACGGAATGAAAAACTGTTTTTT. This translates into CASSSLEAGRNEKLFF.

This clone was counted a single time. The chain carries TRBV11-2 and TRBJ1-1; D is unresolved. Germline CDR1 SGHAT, CDR2 FQNNGV. V lost 2 bases, J lost 2 bases, and 12 bases lay in between. The CDR3 spans 15 residues. CDR3 amino acids: CASSLQQSSNTEAFF. The CDR3 DNA follows: TGTGCCAGCAGCTTACAACAGAGTTCTAACACTGAAGCTTTCTTT.

The V and J genes are TRBV5-4 and TRBJ1-5; 7 nucleotides agree with TRBD1. CDR1 is SGHNT, CDR2 YYREEE, per germline (reference sequence). The V gene end was trimmed by 4 bases and the J gene end by 7 bases; junction bases not matched to a gene: 11. The CDR3 is 15 residues long. The CDR3 loop reads CASSLEPQGEQPQHF. CDR3 nucleotide sequence: TGTGCCAGCAGCCTGGAGCCGCAGGGGGAACAGCCCCAGCATTTT.

The chain couples TRBV3-1 (or the pseudogene TRBV3-2) to TRBJ2-7; 7 positions match TRBD2. The CDR3 runs 15 residues. V was pared by 0 bases and J by 1 base, with 3 bases of the junction left unmatched. Per the germline V gene, CDR1 is LGHDT and CDR2 is YNNKEL (reference sequence). CDR3 in DNA: TGTGCCAGCAGCCAAGATGGGGGGGGTTCCTACGAGCAGTACTTC. It codes for CASSQDGGGSYEQYF.

The chain employs TRBV2 and TRBJ2-3; 13 bases align to TRBD2. Germline V gene sequence: CDR1 SNHLY, CDR2 FYNNEI. V lost 8 bases and J lost 7; bases outside the gene matches: 9. This CDR3 contains 15 residues. The CDR3 nucleotides read TGTGCCAGCTCCTCGGGTGGGACTAGCGGGAATACGCAGTATTTT. It encodes CASSSGGTSGNTQYF.

This sequence joins TRBV4-1 and TRBJ2-7; D is ambiguous. Per germline, CDR1 MGHRA and CDR2 YSYEKL. This CDR3 region has 13 residues. Trimming cost V 3 bases and J 0 bases, with 6 bases left between them. CDR3 sequence (DNA): TGCGCCAGCAGCCATCCCTTCTCCTACGAGCAGTACTTC. Translated, it gives CASSHPFSYEQYF.

This chain connects TRBV6-2 or TRBV6-3 to TRBJ1-4; D may be TRBD1 (6 bases). The CDR3 covers 16 residues. The germline gives CDR1 MNHEY, CDR2 SVGEGT. Trimming removed 2 bases from V and 4 bases from J, with 14 bases in between. The CDR3 loop is CASSYPDRRVNEKLFF. Written as DNA, the CDR3 is TGTGCCAGCAGTTACCCCGACAGGAGAGTTAATGAAAAACTGTTTTTT.

The chain recombines TRBV13 with TRBJ2-7; TRBD2 might be the D (5 bases). Germline V lookup: CDR1 PRHDT, CDR2 FYEKMQ (reference sequence). Trimming removed 5 bases at V and 7 bases at J, with 24 bases between. There are 16 residues in the CDR3. CDR3 sequence reads: CASSPYGTGSTGEQYF. CDR3 in DNA: TGTGCCAGCAGCCCTTACGGAACGGGAAGCACGGGAGAGCAGTACTTC. The full variable domain, with the rest looked up from reference TRBV13 and TRBJ2-7, is AAGVIQSPRHLIKEKRETATLKCYPIPRHDTVYWYQQGPGQDPQFLISFYEKMQSDKGSIPDRFSAQQFSDYHSELNMSSLELGDSALYFCASSPYGTGSTGEQYFGPGTRLTVT.

With regard to this clone: This sample also contains other DNA sequences that code for the same CDR3. This sequence joins TRBV6-6 and TRBJ1-1, with D maybe TRBD1 (5 bases). Trimming shortened V by 0 bases and J by 1 base, and 9 bases separated the two germline ends. Germline lookup yields CDR1 MNHNY and CDR2 SVGAGI (reference sequence). The CDR3 spans 15 residues. CDR3 in DNA: TGTGCCAGCAGTTACTCCGGACATCCGAACACTGAAGCTTTCTTT. Amino acids: CASSYSGHPNTEAFF.